This T cell receptor beta chain was sequenced in a study of cytomegalovirus exposure and HLA in healthy donors (dated by TCRdb to the late 2010s). About the full investigation: An earlier analysis of roughly 500 of the donors reported about 290 Gb of sequence data and around 110 million unique TCR beta sequences from 150 million to 200 million T cells. An early release that covered around 590 HLA-typed donors contained approximately 290 gigabases of sequencing data and roughly 84 million unique TCR sequences. The genetic ancestry cluster associated with self-reported Caucasian donors included 80% to 90% of the 300 to 400 genotyped donors. The study aimed to test whether signatures of past pathogen exposure could be identified by cataloging public T cell receptors. The T cell repertoires of some 700 subjects were profiled by immunosequencing and related to cytomegalovirus serostatus. Besides the first cohort of roughly 640 subjects, a separate validation cohort made up of roughly 120 different subjects was used. High-throughput TCR immunosequencing, statistical association of individual TCRs with disease status, and machine learning were combined to predict cytomegalovirus infection status. To study patterns of TCR occurrence, a later analysis re-analyzed previously published TCR beta repertoires from 700 or so donors and added high-resolution HLA genotyping. Rather than drawing on any new phenotypic data, the later analysis identified candidate immune exposures from TCR beta sequences and the way those sequences occurred across donors. In an earlier analysis of 550 to 700 of the donors, high-throughput TCR beta sequencing was used to judge whether each TCR beta V gene segment behaved as functional or pseudogenic. Donor age, sex, ethnicity and CMV serostatus were compiled together with the repertoire data. Genome-wide SNP genotypes for about 60% of the roughly 700 donors were used in a later genetic analysis, which treated that subset as a discovery cohort. All discovery cohort repertoires had been generated on a single sequencing platform. Both class I and class II loci were covered by HLA typing, at four-digit resolution. Typing coverage varied by locus: about 629-640 donors for A, B, C, DRB1 and DQB1; approximately 500 for DQA1; about 590 for DPA1; roughly 450 for DPB1. Because of strong linkage in the cohort, roughly 5 DR-DQ haplotypes were treated as single units for association and clustering. Among roughly 400 genotyped donors of the cohort, an average of about 220,000 unique TCR beta nucleotide sequences was sequenced per donor, of which 15% to 20% were non-productive. Study-wide findings and limitations: A further reported finding was that TCR beta sequences accurately predicted the HLA-A and HLA-B alleles for most subjects in the first cohort. Immune exposure information for the cohort was limited to CMV serostatus. In an earlier analysis of more than 500 of the donors, most TCR beta V segments appeared in productive rearrangements about 87% or about 30% of the time, broadly matching IMGT annotations. The 87-base-pair reads could not distinguish some IMGT-functional V segments, including TRBV6-2 and TRBV6-3, so those segments were excluded. According to a later analysis, parvovirus B19, influenza, CMV and Epstein-Barr virus appeared linked to several top co-occurrence clusters. Cytomegalovirus status was reported to be diagnosed by the classifier with high specificity and sensitivity in both the original and validation cohorts. The presence/absence analyses assumed that sequencing depth was roughly uniform across donors, and that assumption may not be true. The earlier analysis of some 540 of the donors excluded roughly 17 rarely observed V segments, including chromosome 9 orphons, because counts were too low. A cluster of highly shared sequence variants was judged likely to be a technical artifact of the sequencing pipeline. Compared with the approximately 670-donor mean, donors in an Asian-associated ancestry cluster had fewer N-insertions in productive TCRs, according to a later genetic analysis. Linkage disequilibrium might explain the correlated functional status among segregating V segments, but an unknown experimental factor could not be ruled out. Because HLA typing was unavailable for some donors at each locus, only the typed subset was used in association tests. The study gave a list of roughly 150 TCR beta chains associated with cytomegalovirus. When HLA alleles, especially DR and DQ, strongly co-occurred, TCR associations were difficult to assign to individual alleles. The authors suggested that the approach could potentially be extended to other disease states and immunological phenotypes. A few of the identified cytomegalovirus-associated TCR beta chains were confirmed in vitro to be specific for cytomegalovirus antigens. While some public TCRs were present in many individuals, most TCR sequences turned up only very rarely across donors. In a later analysis, HLA-associated TCR beta chains were found to be more clonally expanded and to have lower generation probabilities than equally common non-associated chains. According to a later analysis, most CMV-associated TCR beta chains appeared to be HLA-restricted, and the HLA associations seemed to be driven largely by CMV exposure. The cohort was sequenced for TCR beta chains only, and without alpha or paired-chain data the features that could be detected were limited. In a later genetic analysis, a missense DCLRE1C variant was associated with V-gene and J-gene trimming of TCR beta chains, and the association was replicated in an independent cohort. In a later analysis, TCR association rates were found to vary across HLA loci, with the most associated TCRs seen for DRB1 alleles and the fewest for HLA-C alleles. A later analysis associated around 16,000 TCR beta sequences with specific HLA alleles at a false discovery rate of 0.05.

A word on this clone: Its antigen is not yet known. The record has no base qualities; no much larger clone is one base away.

Including cysteine and phenylalanine, the CDR3 has 15 amino acids. CDR3 DNA is the only sequence kept; it has 45 bases, read in frame from the first base. V and J lose 0 bases and 7 bases, and a span of 15 bases separates them. From a lookup of the germline V gene, CDR1 and CDR2 are LGHNA and YSLEER. The method behind the library was the immunoSEQ multiplex PCR assay. For the multiplex PCR, a mixture combining 60 forward primers for TCR Vbeta segments and 13 reverse primers for TCR Jbeta segments was used. The CDR3 region of rearranged TCR beta genes was amplified from genomic DNA with a multiplex PCR assay. The amplified TCR beta libraries were sequenced on the Illumina HiSeq System as 87-base-pair reads. The paper's processing steps were these. A later analysis counted approximately 84 million unique TCR beta chains across the 666 repertoires, and around 9.9 million of these chains were shared by at least two donors. To remove PCR and sequencing errors, raw reads were error-corrected and collapsed into unique sequences using a nearest-neighbor algorithm that merged closely related sequences. To assign V, D and J gene segments, CDR3 sequences were aligned to IMGT reference sequences. Each retained sequence needed at least a six-nucleotide match to both a V gene segment and a J gene segment. A rearrangement was called productive if the CDR3 had no stop codons and remained in frame with V and J, and every other rearrangement was called non-productive. Following IMGT convention, CDR3 was defined as the stretch from the second conserved V-encoded cysteine up to the conserved J-encoded phenylalanine. The earlier analysis of fewer than 700 of the donors excluded sequences that lacked an unambiguous match to a single V gene segment. An earlier analysis of roughly 590 of the donors called V segments functional above 56.7% productive rearrangements and segregating when the between-donor standard deviation exceeded 5%. A statistical classification framework was built to diagnose cytomegalovirus status from the catalog of TCR beta chain sequences. In a later analysis, V and J genes were assigned by comparing TCR nucleotide sequences against IMGT/GENE-DB human TR gene sequences. The TCRdist pipeline was used in a later analysis to assign CDR3 sequences and most-parsimonious VDJ recombination scenarios. In a later analysis, every TCR beta chain was defined by the combination of its CDR3 amino acid sequence and its V-gene family, and reads without a unique V-gene family were dropped. In a later analysis, fewer than 600 highly shared, low-generation-probability nucleotide sequences were removed to address suspected cross-contamination and a sequencing artifact. A later analysis calculated a clonal expansion index for each public chain from normalized within-repertoire ranks of inferred template counts. A later analysis computed generation probabilities with a VDJ recombination model fitted to out-of-frame rearrangements, and checked the results against IGoR. A later analysis scored TCR-TCR, TCR-HLA and TCR-CMV co-occurrence with hypergeometric tests, applying a repertoire-size bias correction to TCR pairs. A later analysis estimated false discovery rates by permuting HLA or CMV assignments 20 times. In a later analysis, co-occurring TCRs were grouped with DBSCAN, and TCRdist sequence similarity was added when clustering was performed within HLA-allele-positive subsets. For co-occurrence clustering, repertoires with fewer than 30,000 or more than 120,000 public chains were excluded, along with a handful of repertoires with anomalous nucleotide sharing. TCRdb mirrors the immuneACCESS table, restricted to in-frame sequences. Some clones are absent from its copies; in checked studies, under half trace to an unresolved V gene, and the reason for the others is unknown. V, J and clone size derive from that table, while D and trimming were established from the DNA sequence. This sample comprises under 200,000 clones, around four fifths of them detected only once. The top ten hold 0.95% to 1.5% of the sample.

The cohort comprised around 700 healthy bone marrow donors. At the time of sampling, all cohort members were nominally healthy, though unrecorded immune exposures were likely present. The donor tested CMV seronegative, placing the donor among the 350 or so seronegative members of the cohort. Every donor gave a peripheral blood sample, and the peripheral blood mononuclear cells from that sample were used for TCR beta sequencing. Genomic DNA was extracted from the blood cell samples with the Qiagen DNeasy Blood Extraction Kit. This TCR was recovered from a woman in her forties or fifties in good health and CMV-seronegative. In this chain, TRBV4-3 is recombined with TRBJ1-1; the D gene cannot be resolved reliably. Sequenced material: PBMCs. The DNA is TGCGCCAGCAGCCAAGAGAGCACCTCCCCTATTGAAGCTTTCTTT. This sequence encodes CASSQESTSPIEAFF.